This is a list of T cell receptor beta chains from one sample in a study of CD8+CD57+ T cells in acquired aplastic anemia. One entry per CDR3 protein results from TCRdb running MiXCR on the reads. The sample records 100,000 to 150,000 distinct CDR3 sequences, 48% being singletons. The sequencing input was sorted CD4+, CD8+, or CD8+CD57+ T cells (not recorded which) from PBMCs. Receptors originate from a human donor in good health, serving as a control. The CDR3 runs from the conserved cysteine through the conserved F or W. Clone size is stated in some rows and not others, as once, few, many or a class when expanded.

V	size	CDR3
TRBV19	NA	CASSILGQGPTEAFF
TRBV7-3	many	CASTPKRAMETQYF
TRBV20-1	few	CSAGRSGGVTGELFF
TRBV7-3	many	CASSLLYGGAGNEQFF
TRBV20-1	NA	CSARAWDSNQPQHF
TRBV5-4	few	CASSLTKPPSQPQFF
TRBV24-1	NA	CATSDPGRDYGYTF
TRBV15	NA	CATRQVGAYNEQFF
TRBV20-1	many	CSARRRRGQQGDTQYF
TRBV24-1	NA	CATSDFIGAGYTF
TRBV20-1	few	CSARNLAGVYNEQFF